This TCR beta chain was found in a study of T cell responses to AZD1222 COVID-19 vaccine. About this clone: Its cognate antigen is unknown.

This CDR3 spans 14 amino acids. Between the trimmed V and J ends, which lost 2 bases and 1 base, there was a span of 8 bases. Germline assignment: CDR1 MDHEN and CDR2 SYDVKM. Study-wide points: AZD1222 recipients seropositive at baseline numbered only five to seven. The study found Spike-specific TCR breadth and depth rose after two AZD1222 doses. There were repertoire samples only from the period after the peak T cell response. White British ancestry dominated among donors, who included more females, and clonal diversity was possibly underestimated.

The assay was immunoSEQ multiplex PCR, and TCRdb's table has in-frame clones only and misses some. The repertoire consists of approximately 150,000 clones, with over 85% occurring once and the leading ten covering under 2%. The sample was peripheral blood, taken 28 days after the second AZD1222 dose. The sequence was obtained from an adult who received the AZD1222 COVID-19 vaccine. The chain employs TRBV28 and TRBJ1-1; D may be TRBD1 (5 bases). CDR3 sequence (DNA): TGTGCCAGCAGTTTAAGGGGCCAGAACACTGAAGCTTTCTTT. Translated, it gives CASSLRGQNTEAFF.